This TCR beta chain was sequenced in a study of spatial heterogeneity in lung cancer. Study-level background: Consistently, beta-chain sequences turned up in larger numbers than alpha-chain sequences did.

Of note for this clonotype: Antigen: not known.

The time point denotes: sample taken at primary tumor resection. Unsorted whole RNA samples from tumor, nontumor lung or frozen PBMC were sequenced. Samples were donated by 72 untreated early-stage non-small cell lung cancer patients. Trimming took 4 bases from V and 8 from J, leaving 24 bases between them. CDR3 size: 17 residues. The germline V gene encodes CDR1 MGHRA and CDR2 YSYEKL. Study-wide results and caveats: Tumor TCRs that were ubiquitous and expanded showed up in blood more at resection than follow-up.

TCRdb independently ran MiXCR on the 5' RACE reads; one entry per CDR3 protein. Of 40,000 to 45,000 distinct CDR3 sequences detected, approximately 7% appear once; the ten largest clones hold 43%. The J gene is TRBJ2-1, the V gene TRBV4-1; D perhaps matches TRBD1 (6 bases). The specimen was PBMCs, collected at surgery. The origin of this receptor is a female donor with early-stage non-small cell lung cancer. The CDR3 nucleotides are TGCGCCAGCAGCCCGAGATTGACAGGTCCCGGCTTCGATGAGCAGTTCTTC. Encoded protein: CASSPRLTGPGFDEQFF.